This T cell receptor beta chain appears in the sequencing data of a study of early T cells in non-severe SARS-CoV-2 infection. For the study at large: Sequencing used unsorted whole-blood bulk RNA, so chains lack pairing.

This clonotype was counted many times. As part of library construction, unique molecular identifiers were attached to individual cDNA molecules. From the 5' RACE reads, TCRdb called clonotypes with MiXCR, one entry per CDR3 protein. The table lists about 83,000 distinct CDR3 sequences, 9% to 15% of them singletons. This sequence was found in an adult who was a healthcare worker with PCR-confirmed SARS-CoV-2 infection or an uninfected control (not recorded which). Source material: whole blood.

The CDR3 region is CSARFSGQNVPSYEQYF. For the CDR3, the DNA is TGCAGTGCCAGATTCTCGGGACAGAATGTGCCCTCCTACGAGCAGTACTTC. This chain joins TRBV20-1 and TRBJ2-7; 7 nucleotides align to TRBD1. The length of the CDR3 is 17 residues. V was clipped by 6 bases and J by 0 bases; unmatched bases: 17. The germline V gene has CDR1 DFQATT and CDR2 SNEGSKA (reference sequence).